This T cell receptor (beta chain) was captured by sequencing in a study of blood T cell repertoires in COVID-19. Per the germline V gene, CDR1 is SGHDT and CDR2 is YYEEEE. V was trimmed by 1 base and J by 4 bases, leaving 8 bases between them. The CDR3 totals 14 residues. Assay used: immunoSEQ multiplex PCR; TCRdb lists only in-frame clones, some missing. The table includes roughly 170,000 clones, approximately 86% detected once. This clone is a singleton in its sample. The sequenced sample consisted of peripheral blood. V is TRBV5-6 and J is TRBJ2-2; weak D call: TRBD1 (6 bases). The source of this sequence is a man aged 35-49 years with active or convalescent COVID-19. In nucleotides, the CDR3 is TGTGCCAGCAGCTTGACAGGGCCCACCGGGGAGCTGTTTTTT. This translates into CASSLTGPTGELFF.